The 30 T cell receptor beta chains reported below all come from one sample, sequenced in a study of cytomegalovirus exposure and HLA in healthy donors (dated by TCRdb to the late 2010s). Library preparation used the immunoSEQ multiplex PCR assay. For the multiplex PCR, a mixture combining 60 forward primers for TCR Vbeta segments and 13 reverse primers for TCR Jbeta segments was used. Held by TCRdb, this immuneACCESS table contains in-frame sequences only and omits some clones. Under half of the omission traces to an unresolved V gene where checked; the cause of the rest is unknown. The sample table contains 65,000 to 95,000 clones; only one count was recorded for around three quarters of them. Together, the top ten hold approximately 2.4% of the sample. Sequencing was done on a sample of PBMCs. The receptors shown here come from a man aged 25-45 years in good health and CMV-seronegative.

The V and J genes are TRBV19 and TRBJ2-5; perhaps TRBD2 as D (5 bases). The CDR3 covers 15 residues. The V end lost 6 bases, the J end lost 5 bases, and 19 bases lay between the germline ends. Looked up from germline, CDR1 is LNHDA and CDR2 is SQIVND (reference sequence). CDR3 DNA sequence: TGTGCCAGTAGCGGGGAGTCTCGGAAAGGGGAGACCCAGTACTTC. It yields the protein CASSGESRKGETQYF.

This clone was observed a single time. The chain employs TRBV29-1 and TRBJ2-3; D remains unclear. The CDR3 has 14 amino acids. The V gene lost 3 bases and the J gene lost 5 bases, with 15 bases spanning the gap. In germline, CDR1 is SQVTM, CDR2 ANQGSEA. This CDR3 is CSVDLSHILDTQYF. CDR3 coding DNA: TGCAGCGTTGATCTCTCACATATTTTAGATACGCAGTATTTT.

This chain links TRBV19 with TRBJ1-3, with D unresolved. CDR3 length: 13 residues. Germline CDR1 reads LNHDA; CDR2 reads SQIVND (reference sequence). Trimming stripped 7 bases from V and 4 bases from J, with 11 bases between. The CDR3 loop is CASTPPGGNTIYF. In DNA, the CDR3 is TGTGCCAGTACTCCTCCGGGAGGAAACACCATATATTTT.

The CDR3 reads CASSQDRFSGSYEQYF. The CDR3 nucleotides read TGCGCCAGCAGCCAAGATCGGTTTAGCGGGAGCTACGAGCAGTACTTC. The chain recombines TRBV4-1 with TRBJ2-7, with 9 bases that match TRBD2. The V and J ends lost 0 bases and 3 bases, in that order; junction bases with no gene match: 6. There are 16 residues in the CDR3. Germline V gives CDR1 MGHRA, CDR2 YSYEKL.

This chain connects TRBV25-1 to TRBJ1-4; 11 bases match TRBD1. The germline gives CDR1 MGHDK, CDR2 SYGVNS. J lost 4 bases, V lost 3 bases, and 10 bases had no gene match. CDR3 length: 18 amino acids. In DNA, the CDR3 is TGTGCCAGCAGTGATGGACAGGGGGCAGGTTTGGGTAATGAAAAACTGTTTTTT. Amino acids: CASSDGQGAGLGNEKLFF. The variable domain in full, completed from reference TRBV25-1 and TRBJ1-4, reads EADIYQTPRYLVIGTGKKITLECSQTMGHDKMYWYQQDPGMELHLIHYSYGVNSTEKGDLSSESTVSRIRTEHFPLTLESARPSHTSQYLCASSDGQGAGLGNEKLFFGSGTQLSVL.

The chain has TRBV30 and TRBJ1-6; D ambiguous. Germline loops: CDR1 GTSNPN, CDR2 SVGIG (reference sequence). V dropped 0 bases and J dropped 7 bases, with 7 bases sitting between them. CDR3 length: 13 amino acids. The CDR3 loop is CAWSVQPNSPLHF. The CDR3, as DNA: TGTGCCTGGAGTGTACAACCCAATTCACCCCTCCACTTT.

The V and J genes are TRBV6-1 and TRBJ2-3; 7 nucleotides agree with TRBD1. Germline V gives CDR1 MNHNS, CDR2 SASEGT. The CDR3 spans 14 residues. J was trimmed by 2 bases and V by 4 bases; bases with no gene match: 3. This CDR3 is CASSVTGNTDTQYF. The DNA for the CDR3 is TGTGCCAGCAGTGTGACAGGGAACACAGATACGCAGTATTTT.

The chain links TRBV6-6 to TRBJ1-1; D not certain. This CDR3 region has 11 residues. CDR1 is MNHNY and CDR2 is SVGAGI in the germline V gene (reference sequence). V gave up 5 bases and J gave up 7 bases, with 8 bases separating them. The CDR3 spells CASSDRLEAFF. The CDR3 nucleotides read TGTGCCAGCAGTGACCGACTTGAAGCTTTCTTT.

The chain combines TRBV28 with TRBJ2-7; 9 bases are a match to TRBD1. This CDR3 region has 15 residues. V dropped 6 bases and J dropped 5; count of bases not matched to a gene: 11. Germline V CDR1 and CDR2: MDHEN, SYDVKM. CDR3 residues: CASRATGGGEDEQYF. The CDR3 DNA reads TGTGCCAGCAGGGCAACAGGGGGCGGCGAGGACGAGCAGTACTTC.

This clone was seen once. J is TRBJ2-1 and V is TRBV7-8; weak D call: TRBD2 (7 bases). This CDR3 contains 18 residues. The V and J ends lost 4 bases and 1 base respectively, with 20 bases between them. The V gene's germline CDR1 is SGHVS and CDR2 FQNEAQ. CDR3: CASSSRAGARGSYNEQFF. In DNA form, the CDR3 reads TGTGCCAGCAGCTCTAGGGCGGGGGCCCGAGGGTCCTACAATGAGCAGTTCTTC.

The chain couples TRBV27 to TRBJ2-7; 10 bases align to TRBD1. The CDR3 contains 15 residues. Trimming at V came to 5 bases and at J to 7 bases, leaving 11 bases not matched to a gene. In germline, CDR1 is MNHEY, CDR2 SMNVEV (reference sequence). The CDR3 here is CASSPRGQGLLEQYF. As DNA, the CDR3 is TGTGCCAGCAGTCCCCGGGGACAGGGGCTCTTGGAGCAGTACTTC.

The genes are TRBV5-6 and TRBJ1-4, with 9 bases matching TRBD1. CDR1 and CDR2 (germline): SGHDT, YYEEEE. The CDR3 runs to 16 residues. V lost 3 bases, J lost 4 bases, and 7 bases stayed unmatched. This CDR3 reads CASSSRGTGNNEKLFF. CDR3 nucleotides: TGTGCCAGCAGCTCGCGCGGGACAGGGAATAATGAAAAACTGTTTTTT. The full variable domain, with the rest looked up from reference TRBV5-6 and TRBJ1-4, is DAGVTQSPTHLIKTRGQQVTLRCSPKSGHDTVSWYQQALGQGPQFIFQYYEEEERQRGNFPDRFSGHQFPNYSSELNVNALLLGDSALYLCASSSRGTGNNEKLFFGSGTQLSVL.

This clone was observed once. The chain has TRBV6-5 and TRBJ1-1; 7 positions match TRBD1. The CDR3 has 13 amino acids. Germline CDR1 reads MNHEY; CDR2 reads SVGAGI. V shed 6 bases, J shed 11 bases, and the junction held 12 bases outside the gene matches. CDR3 nucleotide sequence: TGTGCCAGCAGGGCTACAGGGGCGATGCGGGCTTTCTTT. It codes for CASRATGAMRAFF.

This clone was seen once. DNA for the CDR3: TGTGCCTGGAAAGAAGTCACAGGGAAGGATTCACCCCTCCACTTT. Its translation: CAWKEVTGKDSPLHF. The rearrangement joins TRBV30 to TRBJ1-6; tentatively, D is TRBD1 (6 bases). Germline V CDR1 and CDR2: GTSNPN, SVGIG (reference sequence). The CDR3 runs 15 residues. The V end lost 4 bases, the J end lost 8 bases, and 18 bases lay between the germline ends.

This clone was observed a single time. V is TRBV18 and J is TRBJ2-7, with 8 bases matching TRBD1. The length of the CDR3 is 15 residues. Germline V CDR1 and CDR2: KGHSH, LQKENI. Trimming took 1 base from V and 4 from J; bases not matched to a gene: 6. The CDR3 bases are TGTGCCAGCTCACCACTAGGACAGGGTTGGTACGAGCAGTACTTC. It codes for CASSPLGQGWYEQYF. Looking up the rest from reference TRBV18 and TRBJ2-7 gives the full variable domain: NAGVMQNPRHLVRRRGQEARLRCSPMKGHSHVYWYRQLPEEGLKFMVYLQKENIIDESGMPKERFSAEFPKEGPSILRIQQVVRGDSAAYFCASSPLGQGWYEQYFGPGTRLTVT.

V usage is TRBV29-1 and J usage is TRBJ1-4; D uncertain. The V end lost 7 bases, the J end lost 4 bases, and 19 bases lay between the germline ends. CDR3 length equals 15 residues. Germline values: CDR1 SQVTM, CDR2 ANQGSEA. The CDR3 here is CSARSPGSFNEKLFF. Written as DNA, the CDR3 is TGCAGCGCCCGAAGTCCCGGGTCCTTTAATGAAAAACTGTTTTTT. The full variable domain, in which reference TRBV29-1 and TRBJ1-4 provide the parts outside the CDR3, is SAVISQKPSRDICQRGTSLTIQCQVDSQVTMMFWYRQQPGQSLTLIATANQGSEATYESGFVIDKFPISRPNLTFSTLTVSNMSPEDSSIYLCSARSPGSFNEKLFFGSGTQLSVL.

This chain connects TRBV7-2 to TRBJ2-7, with 10 positions matching TRBD2. From germline, CDR1 is SGHTA and CDR2 FQGNSA. This CDR3 has 13 amino acids. V shed 3 bases and J 7 bases; nucleotides not matched to a gene: 3. The CDR3 loop reads CASSFGLAEEQYF. Written as DNA, the CDR3 is TGTGCCAGCAGCTTCGGACTAGCGGAGGAGCAGTACTTC. Together with reference TRBV7-2 and TRBJ2-7, the CDR3 gives the full variable domain: GAGVSQSPSNKVTEKGKDVELRCDPISGHTALYWYRQSLGQGLEFLIYFQGNSAPDKSGLPSDRFSAERTGGSVSTLTIQRTQQEDSAVYLCASSFGLAEEQYFGPGTRLTVT.

V and J are TRBV7-2 and TRBJ2-2, with 8 bases identical to TRBD1. This CDR3 is 14 amino acids long. V was pared by 5 bases and J by 6 bases, with 5 bases of the junction left unmatched. The germline CDR1 and CDR2 sequences are SGHTA and FQGNSA. CDR3 residues: CASSATGAAGELFF. For the CDR3, the DNA is TGTGCCAGCAGCGCGACAGGGGCTGCCGGGGAGCTGTTTTTT.

This clone was recorded a few times. The chain is built from TRBV6-5 and TRBJ2-2; D is perhaps TRBD1 (6 bases). Trimming cost V 8 bases and J 6 bases, with 10 bases left between them. CDR1 is MNHEY and CDR2 is SVGAGI in the germline V gene. The length of the CDR3 is 12 residues. The CDR3 here is CASGQRAGELFF. The CDR3 bases are TGTGCCAGCGGACAGAGAGCCGGGGAGCTGTTTTTT.

The chain couples TRBV7-2 to TRBJ1-2; TRBD1 might be the D (6 bases). The V end lost 5 bases, the J end lost 10 bases, and 17 bases lay between the germline ends. The CDR3 extends over 13 amino acids. CDR1 is SGHTA, CDR2 FQGNSA, per germline. CDR3 in amino acids: CASSLSPTGDYTF. Written as DNA, the CDR3 is TGTGCCAGCAGCCTCTCTCCGACAGGCGACTACACCTTC.

The chain uses TRBV5-1 and TRBJ2-5; 11 bases fit TRBD2. The CDR3 consists of 15 residues. After removal of 3 bases from V and 5 bases from J, the junction contained 6 bases not matched to a gene. The germline V gene has CDR1 SGHRS and CDR2 YFSETQ. CDR3 protein: CASSSLAGGGETQYF. CDR3 nucleotide sequence: TGCGCCAGCAGCTCCCTAGCGGGAGGTGGGGAGACCCAGTACTTC.

The rearrangement joins TRBV7-9 to TRBJ1-1; 10 bases are a match to TRBD1. V was clipped by 2 bases and J by 0 bases; unmatched bases: 6. The CDR3 length is 17 residues. Germline V lookup: CDR1 SEHNR, CDR2 FQNEAQ (reference sequence). The CDR3 region has the DNA TGTGCCAGCAGCTTATTTGGGACAGGGGTCATGAACACTGAAGCTTTCTTT. Translating it yields CASSLFGTGVMNTEAFF.

The chain is built from TRBV7-7 and TRBJ2-1; 7 bases match TRBD2. The V gene's germline CDR1 is SSHAT and CDR2 FNYEAQ (reference sequence). This CDR3 is built from 15 residues. The CDR3 DNA is TGTGCTAGCTCCCCGGTGGCGGGAGTCGGTAATGAGCAGTTCTTC. Translating it yields CASSPVAGVGNEQFF.

The J gene is TRBJ1-5, the V gene TRBV2, with 7 nucleotides matching TRBD1. With V trimmed by 6 bases and J by 3 bases, 5 bases remained unmatched. The CDR3 totals 14 residues. CDR1 is SNHLY and CDR2 is FYNNEI in the germline V gene. Written as DNA, the CDR3 is TGTGCCAGCAGCGCGCAGGGGGTCAATCAGCCCCAGCATTTT. It specifies CASSAQGVNQPQHF.

This chain uses TRBV6-5 with TRBJ2-2; 10 bases are shared with TRBD2. The CDR3 runs 16 residues. V shed 4 bases, J shed 4 bases, and the junction held 6 bases outside the gene matches. CDR1 is MNHEY, CDR2 SVGAGI, per germline. The CDR3 here is CASSSETSGRTGELFF. In nucleotides, the CDR3 is TGTGCCAGCAGTTCCGAGACTAGCGGGCGCACCGGGGAGCTGTTTTTT.

The chain couples TRBV28 to TRBJ1-2; 7 nucleotides match TRBD1. The CDR3 consists of 12 residues. Trimming at V came to 8 bases and at J to 5 bases, leaving 5 bases not matched to a gene. Germline-derived CDR1 and CDR2 are MDHEN and SYDVKM. This CDR3 is CASQTGLYGYTF. CDR3 bases: TGTGCCAGCCAGACAGGGCTGTATGGCTACACCTTC.

This rearrangement joins TRBV25-1 to TRBJ2-7; 7 nucleotides line up with TRBD1. The germline CDR1 and CDR2 sequences are MGHDK and SYGVNS. V was pared by 7 bases and J by 4 bases, with 7 bases of the junction left unmatched. The CDR3 is 13 amino acids. Here the CDR3 DNA reads TGTGCCAGCAAGAGACAGGGTAAATACGAGCAGTACTTC. Protein sequence: CASKRQGKYEQYF.

The rearrangement uses TRBV6-6 and TRBJ1-1; TRBD1 agrees at 10 bases. Per the germline V gene, CDR1 is MNHNY and CDR2 is SVGAGI (reference sequence). V lost 6 bases, J lost 0 bases, and 7 bases stayed unmatched. The CDR3 sequence is 16 residues long. This CDR3 reads CASRPTTGGLNTEAFF. As DNA, the CDR3 is TGTGCCAGCAGACCCACGACAGGGGGCCTGAACACTGAAGCTTTCTTT.

This clone was observed many times. The rearrangement links TRBV6-1 to TRBJ2-1; 9 bases align to TRBD1. The germline V gene has CDR1 MNHNS and CDR2 SASEGT. J was trimmed by 3 bases and V by 4 bases; bases with no gene match: 4. The CDR3 has 15 residues. CDR3 bases: TGTGCCAGCAGTGCCGGGACAGGGAACTACAATGAGCAGTTCTTC. This codes for CASSAGTGNYNEQFF.

There are a few counts of this clone. The V and J genes are TRBV4-2 and TRBJ1-5; D gene ambiguous. The germline V and J ends were trimmed by 5 bases and 2 bases, with 10 bases remaining between them. The germline V gene encodes CDR1 LGHNA and CDR2 YNFKEQ. The CDR3 runs 14 residues. CDR3 DNA sequence: TGTGCCAGCAGCTCGCTCGGGGGCAATCAGCCCCAGCATTTT. Its protein is CASSSLGGNQPQHF.